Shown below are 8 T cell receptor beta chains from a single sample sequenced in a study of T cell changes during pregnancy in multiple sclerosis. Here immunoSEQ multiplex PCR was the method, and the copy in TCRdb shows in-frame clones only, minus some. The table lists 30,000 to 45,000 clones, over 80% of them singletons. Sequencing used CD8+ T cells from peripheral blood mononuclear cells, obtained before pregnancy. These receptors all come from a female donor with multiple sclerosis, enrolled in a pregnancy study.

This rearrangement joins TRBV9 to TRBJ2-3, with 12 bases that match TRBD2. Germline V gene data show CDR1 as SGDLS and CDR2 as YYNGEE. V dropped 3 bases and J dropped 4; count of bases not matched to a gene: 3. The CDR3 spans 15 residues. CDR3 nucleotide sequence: TGTGCCAGCAGCGCTAGCGGGAGGGGGGCAGATACGCAGTATTTT. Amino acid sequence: CASSASGRGADTQYF.

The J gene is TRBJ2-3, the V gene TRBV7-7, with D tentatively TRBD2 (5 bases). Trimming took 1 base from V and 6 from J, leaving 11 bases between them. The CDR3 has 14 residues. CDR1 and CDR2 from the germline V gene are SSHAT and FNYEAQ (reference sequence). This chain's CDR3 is CASSLVVGADTQYF. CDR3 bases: TGTGCCAGCAGCTTAGTTGTGGGAGCCGATACGCAGTATTTT. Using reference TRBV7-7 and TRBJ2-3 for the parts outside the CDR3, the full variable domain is GAGVSQSPRYKVTKRGQDVTLRCDPISSHATLYWYQQALGQGPEFLTYFNYEAQPDKSGLPSDRFSAERPEGSISTLTIQRTEQRDSAMYRCASSLVVGADTQYFGPGTRLTVL.

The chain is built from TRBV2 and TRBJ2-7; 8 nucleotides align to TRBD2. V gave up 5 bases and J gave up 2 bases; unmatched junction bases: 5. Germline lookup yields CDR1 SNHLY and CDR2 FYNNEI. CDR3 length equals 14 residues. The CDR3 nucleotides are TGTGCCAGCAGTTTAGCGGGGAGAGCCTACGAGCAGTACTTC. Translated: CASSLAGRAYEQYF.

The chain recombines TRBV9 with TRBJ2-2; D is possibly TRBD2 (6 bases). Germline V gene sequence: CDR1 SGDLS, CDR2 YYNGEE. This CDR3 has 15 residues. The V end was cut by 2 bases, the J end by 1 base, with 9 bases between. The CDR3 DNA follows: TGTGCCAGCAGCGTTTATAGCGGGAACACCGGGGAGCTGTTTTTT. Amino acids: CASSVYSGNTGELFF.

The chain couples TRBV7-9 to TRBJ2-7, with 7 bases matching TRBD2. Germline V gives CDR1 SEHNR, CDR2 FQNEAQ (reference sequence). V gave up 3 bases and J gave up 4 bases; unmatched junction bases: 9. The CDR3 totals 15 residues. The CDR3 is CASSLWRENSYEQYF. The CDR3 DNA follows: TGTGCCAGCAGCTTGTGGCGGGAGAATTCGTACGAGCAGTACTTC.

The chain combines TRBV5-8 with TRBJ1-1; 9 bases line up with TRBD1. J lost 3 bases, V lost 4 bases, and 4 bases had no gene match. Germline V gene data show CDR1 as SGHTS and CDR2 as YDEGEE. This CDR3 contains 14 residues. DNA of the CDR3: TGTGCCAGCAGCGTAGACAGGGGGGACACTGAAGCTTTCTTT. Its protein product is CASSVDRGDTEAFF.

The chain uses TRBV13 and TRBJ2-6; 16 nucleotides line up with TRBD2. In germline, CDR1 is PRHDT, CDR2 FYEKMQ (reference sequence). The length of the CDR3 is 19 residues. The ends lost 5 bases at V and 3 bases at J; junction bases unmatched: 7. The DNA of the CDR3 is TGTGCCAGCAGCGAGGGACTAGCGGGGGGGCCGGGTGGGGCCAACGTCCTGACTTTC. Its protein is CASSEGLAGGPGGANVLTF.

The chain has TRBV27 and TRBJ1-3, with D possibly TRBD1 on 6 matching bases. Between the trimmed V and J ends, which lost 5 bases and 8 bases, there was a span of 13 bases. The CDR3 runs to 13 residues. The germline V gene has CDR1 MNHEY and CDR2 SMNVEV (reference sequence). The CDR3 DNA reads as TGTGCCAGCAGTGTCAGGGAGGGGGACACCATATATTTT. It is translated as CASSVREGDTIYF.